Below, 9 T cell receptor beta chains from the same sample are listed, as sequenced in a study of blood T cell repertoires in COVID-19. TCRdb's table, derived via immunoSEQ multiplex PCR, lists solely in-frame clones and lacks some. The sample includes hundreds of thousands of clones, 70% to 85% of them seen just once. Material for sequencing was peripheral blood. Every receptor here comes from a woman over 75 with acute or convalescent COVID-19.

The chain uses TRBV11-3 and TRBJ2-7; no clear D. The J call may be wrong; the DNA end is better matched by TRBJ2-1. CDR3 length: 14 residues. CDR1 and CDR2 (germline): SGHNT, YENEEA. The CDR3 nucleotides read TGTGCCAGCAGCTTACGGAGCGCTTACAATGAGCAGTTCTTC. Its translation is CASSLRSAYNEQFF.

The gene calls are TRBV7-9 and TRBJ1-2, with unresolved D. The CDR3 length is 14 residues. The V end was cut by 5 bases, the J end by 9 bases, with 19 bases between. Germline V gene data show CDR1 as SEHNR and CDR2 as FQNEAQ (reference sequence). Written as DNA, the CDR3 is TGTGCCAGCAGCCATCACGAGCCTTTGCCAAGCTACACCTTC. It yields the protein CASSHHEPLPSYTF.

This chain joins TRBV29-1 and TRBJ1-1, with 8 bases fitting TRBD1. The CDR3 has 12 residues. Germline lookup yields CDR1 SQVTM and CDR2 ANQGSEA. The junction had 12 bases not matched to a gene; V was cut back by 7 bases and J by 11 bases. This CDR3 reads CSAIQGVMGAFF. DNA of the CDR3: TGCAGCGCTATACAGGGGGTAATGGGTGCTTTCTTT.

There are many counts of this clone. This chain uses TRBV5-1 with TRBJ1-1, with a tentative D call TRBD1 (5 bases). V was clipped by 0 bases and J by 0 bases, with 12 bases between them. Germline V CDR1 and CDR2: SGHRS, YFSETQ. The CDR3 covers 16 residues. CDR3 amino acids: CASSLAYRTLNTEAFF. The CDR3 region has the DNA TGCGCCAGCAGCTTGGCTTATAGGACATTGAACACTGAAGCTTTCTTT.

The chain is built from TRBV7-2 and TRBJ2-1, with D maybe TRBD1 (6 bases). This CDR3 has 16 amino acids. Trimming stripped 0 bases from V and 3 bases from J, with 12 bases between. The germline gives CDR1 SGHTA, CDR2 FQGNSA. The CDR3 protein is CASSLARTGSYNEQFF. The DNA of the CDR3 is TGTGCCAGCAGCTTAGCGCGAACAGGGAGCTACAATGAGCAGTTCTTC.

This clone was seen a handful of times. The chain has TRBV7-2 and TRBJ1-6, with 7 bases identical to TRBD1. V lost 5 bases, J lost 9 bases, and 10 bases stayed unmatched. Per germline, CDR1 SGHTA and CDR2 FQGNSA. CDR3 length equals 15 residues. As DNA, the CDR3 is TGTGCCAGCAGCCCCCGGGGACAGTCGGGTTCACCCCTCCACTTT. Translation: CASSPRGQSGSPLHF.

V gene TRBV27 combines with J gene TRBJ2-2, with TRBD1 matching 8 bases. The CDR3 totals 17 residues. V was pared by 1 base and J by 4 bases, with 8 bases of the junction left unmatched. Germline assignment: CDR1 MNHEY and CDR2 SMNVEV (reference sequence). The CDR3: CASSLFRDRSRTGELFF. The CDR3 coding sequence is TGTGCCAGCAGTTTATTTCGGGACAGGAGTCGCACCGGGGAGCTGTTTTTT.

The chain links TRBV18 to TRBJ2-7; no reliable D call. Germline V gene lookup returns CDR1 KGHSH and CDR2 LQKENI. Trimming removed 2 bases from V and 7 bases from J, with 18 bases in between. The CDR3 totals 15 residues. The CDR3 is CASSPVTGQWREQYF. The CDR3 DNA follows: TGTGCCAGCTCACCAGTGACCGGCCAATGGCGGGAGCAGTACTTC. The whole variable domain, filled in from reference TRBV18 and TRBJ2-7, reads NAGVMQNPRHLVRRRGQEARLRCSPMKGHSHVYWYRQLPEEGLKFMVYLQKENIIDESGMPKERFSAEFPKEGPSILRIQQVVRGDSAAYFCASSPVTGQWREQYFGPGTRLTVT.

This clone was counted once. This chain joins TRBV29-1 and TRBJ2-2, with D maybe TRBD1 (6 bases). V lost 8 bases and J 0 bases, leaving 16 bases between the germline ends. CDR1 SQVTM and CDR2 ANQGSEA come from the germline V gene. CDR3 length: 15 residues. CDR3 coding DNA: TGCAGCACCAACTACAGGGACACGAACACCGGGGAGCTGTTTTTT. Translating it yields CSTNYRDTNTGELFF.